This TCR beta chain was sequenced for a study of CD8 T cells in Susac syndrome. Regarding the study as a whole: Acknowledgment was made by the study that its TCR sequencing and HLA analysis involved a relatively small number of individuals.

From blood CD8+ and CD4+ T cells, TCR beta sequences were generated. The control participants were healthy donors, and these controls were matched with respect to both age and sex. This CDR3 spans 14 amino acids. Germline V gene data show CDR1 as SGHRS and CDR2 as YFSETQ. RNA was extracted with the RNeasy kit, and a quantity of about 0.45 to 1 ug was reverse transcribed using random hexamers. TCR beta CDR3 was amplified by immunoSEQ covering 54 Vbeta and 13 Jbeta. TCRdb analysed the immunoSEQ multiplex PCR reads with MiXCR anew, one entry per CDR3 protein. Of approximately 170,000 distinct CDR3 sequences in the sample, 92% are singletons; the top ten hold 0.065% to 0.085%. This clonotype was seen a few times. What it binds is unknown. The junction differs from germline at one of its ends, possibly a read error.

The source is a human donor in good health. The sample comprised CD4+ T cells from PBMCs. V gene TRBV5-1 combines with J gene TRBJ2-5, with TRBD1 matching over 8 bases. CDR3 protein: CASSLGQGKETQYF. CDR3 nucleotides: TGTGCCAGCAGCCTCGGACAGGGTAAAGAGACCCAGTACTTC. Together with reference TRBV5-1 and TRBJ2-5, the CDR3 gives the full variable domain: KAGVTQTPRYLIKTRGQQVTLSCSPISGHRSVSWYQQTPGQGLQFLFEYFSETQRNKGNFPGRFSGRQFSNSRSEMNVSTLELGDSALYLCASSLGQGKETQYFGPGTRLLVL.